These 26 T cell receptor beta chains were sequenced from one sample in a study of T cell responses to AZD1222 COVID-19 vaccine. Assay used: immunoSEQ multiplex PCR; TCRdb lists only in-frame clones, some missing. Among 90,000 to 95,000 clones listed, just over 85% were seen once. Specimen: peripheral blood, collected on day 0 of AZD1222 vaccination. These receptor sequences come from an adult in good health.

V gene TRBV3-1 (or the pseudogene TRBV3-2) combines with J gene TRBJ2-3; 8 bases are a match to TRBD2. Looked up from germline, CDR1 is LGHDT and CDR2 is YNNKEL (reference sequence). The CDR3 has 16 amino acids. V dropped 1 base and J dropped 2; count of bases not matched to a gene: 5. Written as DNA, the CDR3 is TGTGCCAGCAGCCAAGGGGTAGCGGGGACCACAGATACGCAGTATTTT. Amino acid sequence: CASSQGVAGTTDTQYF.

This chain joins TRBV4-1 and TRBJ1-4; D is unresolved. This CDR3 is 15 amino acids long. In germline, CDR1 is MGHRA, CDR2 YSYEKL. Between the trimmed V and J ends, which lost 1 base and 0 bases, there was a span of 6 bases. CDR3 amino acids: CASSQVGATNEKLFF. The CDR3 nucleotides are TGCGCCAGCAGCCAAGTTGGGGCAACTAATGAAAAACTGTTTTTT.

The V call is TRBV15, the J call TRBJ2-3; tentative D call: TRBD2 (5 bases). The CDR3 is 12 residues long. V was shortened by 8 bases and J by 1 base, with 7 bases between the two germline ends. Germline CDR1 reads LNHNV; CDR2 reads YYDKDF (reference sequence). This CDR3 is CATAGGTDTQYF. The CDR3, as DNA: TGTGCCACCGCCGGGGGCACAGATACGCAGTATTTT.

The chain is built from TRBV30 and TRBJ2-1, with D unclear. The CDR3 totals 11 residues. V was trimmed by 3 bases and J by 3 bases, leaving 3 bases between them. Per the germline V gene, CDR1 is GTSNPN and CDR2 is SVGIG (reference sequence). CDR3 nucleotide sequence: TGTGCCTGGAGACACTACAATGAGCAGTTCTTC. Its protein is CAWRHYNEQFF.

J is TRBJ1-2 and V is TRBV7-2, with D tentatively TRBD1 (6 bases). The V and J ends lost 1 base and 5 bases respectively, with 14 bases between them. The CDR3 contains 15 residues. Looked up from germline, CDR1 is SGHTA and CDR2 is FQGNSA. DNA of the CDR3: TGTGCCAGCAGCTTAGGGGTAGGACAGTTTTATGGCTACACCTTC. Residues: CASSLGVGQFYGYTF.

The chain couples TRBV6-5 to TRBJ2-2; no reliable D call. Germline V gene sequence: CDR1 MNHEY, CDR2 SVGAGI. The CDR3 is 14 residues long. V lost 4 bases and J lost 0, with 6 bases in between. DNA of the CDR3: TGTGCCAGCAGTTGGGGAACGAACACCGGGGAGCTGTTTTTT. This encodes CASSWGTNTGELFF.

The chain combines TRBV6-5 with TRBJ2-2, with 11 bases matching TRBD2. The CDR3 is 15 residues long. The V gene end was trimmed by 5 bases and the J gene end by 7 bases; junction bases not matched to a gene: 6. Germline CDR1 and CDR2: MNHEY and SVGAGI. The CDR3 protein is CASSRSGGAGGELFF. Here the CDR3 DNA reads TGTGCCAGCAGTCGTAGCGGGGGGGCAGGCGGGGAGCTGTTTTTT.

The chain has TRBV6-2 or TRBV6-3 and TRBJ1-5, with unresolved D. This CDR3 region has 14 residues. V dropped 5 bases and J dropped 5 bases, with 13 bases sitting between them. Germline V gene lookup returns CDR1 MNHEY and CDR2 SVGEGT. CDR3 coding DNA: TGTGCCAGCAGTCCCTCGGCAGGACATCAGCCCCAGCATTTT. It is translated as CASSPSAGHQPQHF.

V is TRBV6-5 and J is TRBJ1-1; D gene uncertain. The germline V gene encodes CDR1 MNHEY and CDR2 SVGAGI. The V end lost 11 bases, the J end lost 3 bases, and 16 bases lay between the germline ends. The CDR3 sequence is 13 residues long. CDR3 sequence: CAVKTRRDTEAFF. DNA for the CDR3: TGTGCCGTCAAGACCCGACGGGACACTGAAGCTTTCTTT.

This rearrangement joins TRBV5-1 to TRBJ1-2; the match to TRBD1 covers 7 bases. Unmatched junction bases numbered 9, after V lost 0 bases and J lost 4 bases. The length of the CDR3 is 16 residues. The germline CDR1 and CDR2 sequences are SGHRS and YFSETQ. The CDR3 DNA is TGCGCCAGCAGCTTGGGACCCTCGACAGGGTTCTATGGCTACACCTTC. Its translation is CASSLGPSTGFYGYTF.

This sequence joins TRBV5-4 and TRBJ2-6; the D is unclear. Deletions cut 0 bases from V and 0 bases from J, with 7 bases between. Per germline, CDR1 SGHNT and CDR2 YYREEE (reference sequence). The CDR3 is 16 amino acids. This CDR3 reads CASSLASASGANVLTF. In nucleotides, the CDR3 is TGTGCCAGCAGCTTGGCCTCGGCCTCTGGGGCCAACGTCCTGACTTTC.

This clone has only a few counts. The chain joins TRBV7-2 to TRBJ2-7, with TRBD2 matching over 15 bases. CDR3 size: 17 residues. Trimming removed 5 bases from V and 4 bases from J; junction bases left unmatched: 9. Germline V gene data show CDR1 as SGHTA and CDR2 as FQGNSA. The CDR3 DNA reads TGTGCCAGCAGCACCACCGGGACTAGCGGGGGGAGATACGAGCAGTACTTC. It is translated as CASSTTGTSGGRYEQYF.

The CDR3 reads CASIEDRATNTGELFF. The CDR3 DNA is TGTGCCAGCATCGAGGACCGGGCAACGAACACCGGGGAGCTGTTTTTT. This rearrangement joins TRBV11-1 to TRBJ2-2; no clear D. The V gene's germline CDR1 is SGHAT and CDR2 FQDESV (reference sequence). This CDR3 is 16 amino acids long. V was pared by 7 bases and J by 0 bases, with 15 bases between.

V is TRBV19 and J is TRBJ1-3; D gene unclear. The V gene lost 7 bases and the J gene lost 4 bases, with 5 bases spanning the gap. Germline V gene sequence: CDR1 LNHDA, CDR2 SQIVND (reference sequence). The CDR3 sequence is 11 residues long. The CDR3 DNA reads as TGTGCCAGTACCCAGGGAAACACCATATATTTT. Protein: CASTQGNTIYF.

The chain joins TRBV9 to TRBJ2-3, with unresolved D. The CDR3 spans 16 residues. Per germline, CDR1 SGDLS and CDR2 YYNGEE. V shed 4 bases and J shed 2 bases, with 17 bases lying between them. CDR3: CASSPRAERLTDTQYF. CDR3 bases: TGTGCCAGCAGCCCCCGTGCGGAGCGCCTCACAGATACGCAGTATTTT.

The chain joins TRBV10-1 to TRBJ2-1; TRBD2 matches at 10 bases. This CDR3 has 16 amino acids. From germline, CDR1 is WNHNN and CDR2 SYGVQD (reference sequence). Trimming removed 6 bases from V and 0 bases from J; junction bases left unmatched: 5. The CDR3: CASSSSGSPSYNEQFF. DNA of the CDR3: TGCGCCAGCAGCTCTAGCGGGAGTCCCTCCTACAATGAGCAGTTCTTC.

This clone was detected only once. The CDR3 coding sequence is TGCGCCAGCAGCTTGGAAGGGACAGGGATGAACTATGGCTACACCTTC. Translation: CASSLEGTGMNYGYTF. V and J are TRBV5-1 and TRBJ1-2; 9 bases map to TRBD1. After removal of 0 bases from V and 2 bases from J, the junction contained 5 bases not matched to a gene. The length of the CDR3 is 16 residues. Germline CDR1 SGHRS, CDR2 YFSETQ.

The CDR3 region is CASSQVFGQENTGELFF. The CDR3 DNA follows: TGTGCCAGCAGCCAAGTTTTCGGACAGGAGAACACCGGGGAGCTGTTTTTT. The V and J genes are TRBV4-2 and TRBJ2-2, with 7 nucleotides matching TRBD1. This CDR3 spans 17 amino acids. Germline V gene data show CDR1 as LGHNA and CDR2 as YNFKEQ. V trimming: 1 base; J trimming: 1 base; junction bases outside the gene matches: 6.

V is TRBV19 and J is TRBJ2-7; 9 bases align to TRBD1. CDR1 LNHDA and CDR2 SQIVND come from the germline V gene (reference sequence). The length of the CDR3 is 14 residues. J lost 4 bases, V lost 5 bases, and 6 bases had no gene match. The CDR3 region has the DNA TGTGCCAGTAGTGCGACAGGACAGGGGTACGAGCAGTACTTC. This codes for CASSATGQGYEQYF.

The chain joins TRBV5-5 to TRBJ2-7; possibly TRBD1 for D (5 bases). Germline V lookup: CDR1 SGHKS, CDR2 YYEKEE (reference sequence). V shed 1 base and J shed 5 bases, with 16 bases lying between them. The CDR3 covers 15 residues. CDR3 DNA: TGTGCCAGCAGCTTGTCGCAGGGATTATATCACGAGCAGTACTTC. It encodes CASSLSQGLYHEQYF.

V is TRBV5-5 and J is TRBJ1-1; D is possibly TRBD1 (5 bases). The germline CDR1 and CDR2 sequences are SGHKS and YYEKEE (reference sequence). Trimming pared 5 bases from V and 2 bases from J, leaving 10 bases between. The CDR3 has 13 residues. CDR3 region: CASRFDSNTEAFF. The CDR3 DNA follows: TGTGCCAGCAGATTCGACAGTAACACTGAAGCTTTCTTT.

The J gene is TRBJ2-3, the V gene TRBV5-4; D is unclear. CDR1 is SGHNT, CDR2 YYREEE, per germline (reference sequence). There are 15 residues in the CDR3. The V end lost 0 bases, the J end lost 3 bases, and 11 bases lay between the germline ends. The CDR3 DNA reads as TGTGCCAGCAGCTTGGACTCGGATAGGACAGATACGCAGTATTTT. Its translation: CASSLDSDRTDTQYF.

This clone was observed a single time. The chain couples TRBV3-1 (or the pseudogene TRBV3-2) to TRBJ2-2; 16 nucleotides align to TRBD2. The junction had 11 bases not matched to a gene; V was cut back by 4 bases and J by 9 bases. The length of the CDR3 is 18 residues. CDR1 is LGHDT, CDR2 YNNKEL, per germline (reference sequence). CDR3 region: CASSRGTSGGATRRELFF. The CDR3 DNA reads TGTGCCAGCAGCCGTGGGACTAGCGGGGGGGCAACTCGCCGGGAGCTGTTTTTT.

This chain links TRBV3-1 (or the pseudogene TRBV3-2) with TRBJ1-5, with 8 bases identical to TRBD1. The germline V gene encodes CDR1 LGHDT and CDR2 YNNKEL (reference sequence). V was clipped by 4 bases and J by 2 bases; unmatched bases: 4. This CDR3 is built from 15 residues. In DNA form, the CDR3 reads TGTGCCAGCAGCCCAGGGGGCGGAGGCAATCAGCCCCAGCATTTT. Translating gives CASSPGGGGNQPQHF.

Here the CDR3 DNA reads TGCGCCAGCAGTAGCACCGGGACAGGGGCCGGGGGCTACACCTTC. Its translation is CASSSTGTGAGGYTF. The chain uses TRBV10-1 and TRBJ1-2; 10 nucleotides align to TRBD1. This CDR3 spans 15 amino acids. With 5 bases clipped from V and 8 bases from J, the junction kept 11 bases outside the gene matches. Germline-derived CDR1 and CDR2 are WNHNN and SYGVQD (reference sequence).

This clone was observed a handful of times. The sample contains more than one DNA sequence encoding this CDR3. V usage is TRBV28 and J usage is TRBJ1-2; TRBD1 matches at 7 bases. Per the germline V gene, CDR1 is MDHEN and CDR2 is SYDVKM. The CDR3 extends over 14 amino acids. The V segment lost 3 bases and the J segment 0 bases; nucleotides outside the gene matches: 1. The CDR3, as DNA: TGTGCCAGCAGTTTCGGACAGGCTAACTATGGCTACACCTTC. This sequence encodes CASSFGQANYGYTF.